The 26 T cell receptor beta chains listed next were all sequenced from one sample in a study of spatial heterogeneity in lung cancer. Points from the study as a whole: How many expanded intratumoral alpha and beta TCRs were present tracked the tumor mutation count, which was a count of nonsynonymous mutations.

Noted time point: sample taken at primary tumor resection. MiXCR, run by TCRdb on the 5' RACE reads, gives a single entry per CDR3 protein. The repertoire has roughly 19,000 distinct CDR3 sequences, roughly 5.8% of them found once; the top ten carry around a tenth. No antigen is known for these receptors. The sequenced sample was lung tumor tissue, obtained at surgery. Receptors were obtained from a female donor with early-stage non-small cell lung cancer.

This clonotype was seen repeatedly, ten times or more. A library made for alpha chains picked up this beta chain off target, so its size means little. The chain combines TRBV2 with TRBJ2-3, with D perhaps TRBD2 (5 bases). The CDR3 totals 14 residues. In germline, CDR1 is SNHLY, CDR2 FYNNEI. Trimming cost V 6 bases and J 9 bases, with 19 bases left between them. CDR3 DNA sequence: TGTGCCAGCAGCTTCAGTAAGTCCGAGGGCACGCAGTATTTT. It codes for CASSFSKSEGTQYF.

This clonotype occurred a few times. This beta chain was picked up by a library intended for alpha chains and is off target, so its count carries little meaning. J is TRBJ2-1 and V is TRBV12-3 or TRBV12-4; D is tentatively TRBD1 or TRBD2 (5 bases each). Trimming cost V 3 bases and J 4 bases, with 10 bases left between them. This CDR3 comprises 14 residues. This chain's CDR3 is CASSFGTKYNEQFF. Written as DNA, the CDR3 is TGTGCCAGCAGTTTCGGGACCAAATACAATGAGCAGTTCTTC.

This clonotype was seen repeatedly, ten times or more. For a library built for alpha chains, this beta chain is a stray read; little rests on its size. This chain uses TRBV5-1 with TRBJ1-2; a weak D match, TRBD1 (6 bases). With 4 bases removed from V and 3 bases from J, the gap between germline ends came to 16 bases. In germline, CDR1 is SGHRS, CDR2 YFSETQ. The CDR3 is made up of 15 amino acids. CDR3 sequence reads: CASSPGGGRDYGYTF. The CDR3 DNA is TGCGCCAGCAGCCCCGGGGGGGGCCGGGACTATGGCTACACCTTC.

On this clonotype: The size of this beta chain means little, since it is a stray read in a library made for alpha chains. The rearrangement links TRBV6-5 to TRBJ2-7; D is undetermined. Germline V lookup: CDR1 MNHEY, CDR2 SVGAGI. Trimming pared 6 bases from V and 4 bases from J, leaving 13 bases between. CDR3 length: 13 residues. The CDR3 DNA reads as TGTGCCAGCAGCTCCGTGGGTCCATACGAGCAGTACTTC. It encodes CASSSVGPYEQYF.

This clonotype rates as medium-sized (0.01 to 0.1%). Little can be read into the size of this beta chain, an off-target read in a library designed for alpha chains. V is TRBV9 and J is TRBJ2-1; possible D gene TRBD1, 6 bases. Looked up from germline, CDR1 is SGDLS and CDR2 is YYNGEE. The CDR3 consists of 13 residues. V lost 4 bases and J lost 10, with 15 bases in between. CDR3 nucleotides: TGTGCCAGCAGCCCACGGCCAGGGGCCGAGCAGTTCTTC. Translation: CASSPRPGAEQFF.

Many counts were recorded for this clonotype. As an off-target read in a library built for alpha chains, this beta chain has a frequency of little significance. J is TRBJ1-1 and V is TRBV4-2; 8 nucleotides agree with TRBD1. Germline assignment: CDR1 LGHNA and CDR2 YNFKEQ. J was trimmed by 8 bases and V by 0 bases; bases with no gene match: 8. The CDR3 extends over 15 amino acids. Written as DNA, the CDR3 is TGTGCCAGCAGCCAAGATAAATTGGGACAGGCCGAAGCTTTCTTT. Its translation is CASSQDKLGQAEAFF.

On this clonotype itself: This beta chain came through as a stray read in a library set up for alpha chains, and its size says little. V gene TRBV27 combines with J gene TRBJ2-5; 8 positions match TRBD2. The CDR3 runs to 13 residues. Germline trimming cut 3 bases from V and 5 bases from J; bases unmatched to any gene: 2. CDR1 is MNHEY and CDR2 is SMNVEV in the germline V gene (reference sequence). The CDR3 DNA follows: TGTGCCAGCAGTTTGTCGGGGGGGGAGACCCAGTACTTC. This codes for CASSLSGGETQYF.

This clonotype was counted between two and nine times. Since the library was made to target alpha chains, this beta chain is a stray read and its abundance is not meaningful. The rearrangement links TRBV3-1 to TRBJ2-1, with 12 bases fitting TRBD2. Trimming removed 3 bases from V and 4 bases from J; junction bases left unmatched: 4. Germline V gives CDR1 LGHDT, CDR2 YNNKEL (reference sequence). The CDR3 length is 16 residues. The CDR3 sequence: CASSHLAGGRYNEQFF. CDR3 nucleotides: TGTGCCAGCAGCCACCTAGCGGGAGGGCGTTACAATGAGCAGTTCTTC.

This clonotype has a count of ten or more. Since it is a stray read in a library aimed at alpha chains, this beta chain has a size that is not meaningful. The CDR3 loop is CATGTGGTDTQYF. CDR3 in DNA: TGTGCCACAGGGACAGGAGGCACAGATACGCAGTATTTT. The rearrangement links TRBV24-1 to TRBJ2-3; TRBD1 agrees at 8 bases. The ends lost 10 bases at V and 1 base at J; junction bases unmatched: 3. Germline CDR1 is KGHDR and CDR2 is SFDVKD. This CDR3 has 13 amino acids.

This clonotype was seen ten or more times. The library was prepared for alpha chains; this beta chain is a stray read, so its frequency means little. The rearrangement links TRBV29-1 to TRBJ2-7, with D perhaps matching TRBD1 (5 bases). The V and J ends lost 0 bases and 4 bases respectively, with 16 bases between them. The CDR3 has 15 residues. CDR1 and CDR2 (germline): SQVTM, ANQGSEA. The CDR3 sequence: CSVEDVRQGSYEQYF. CDR3 DNA sequence: TGCAGCGTTGAAGACGTCCGGCAGGGTAGTTACGAGCAGTACTTC.

This clonotype was seen at least ten times. The library was designed around alpha chains, so this beta chain is a stray read whose abundance carries little weight. The CDR3 sequence is CASSFWVGANVLTF. CDR3 coding DNA: TGTGCCAGCAGTTTCTGGGTTGGGGCCAACGTCCTGACTTTC. The gene calls are TRBV12-3 or TRBV12-4 and TRBJ2-6; no firm D call. The V end was cut by 3 bases, the J end by 3 bases, with 6 bases between. This CDR3 spans 14 amino acids.

This clonotype has ten or more counts. For a library built for alpha chains, this beta chain is a stray read; little rests on its size. The V and J genes are TRBV4-1 and TRBJ2-7; D remains ambiguous. Per the germline V gene, CDR1 is MGHRA and CDR2 is YSYEKL. This CDR3 contains 13 residues. Deletions cut 4 bases from V and 2 bases from J, with 9 bases between. CDR3 protein: CASSRSETYEQYF. For the CDR3, the DNA is TGCGCCAGCAGCCGGAGTGAAACCTACGAGCAGTACTTC.

This clonotype was seen many times. This beta chain slipped into a library made for alpha chains as a stray read, so its size is not meaningful. The rearrangement uses TRBV29-1 and TRBJ1-1; D uncertain. Trimming cost V 1 base and J 0 bases, with 6 bases left between them. CDR1 is SQVTM, CDR2 ANQGSEA, per germline. This CDR3 has 13 residues. CDR3: CSVEVQLNTEAFF. The DNA for the CDR3 is TGCAGCGTTGAAGTCCAATTGAACACTGAAGCTTTCTTT. Variable domain in full (rest from reference TRBV29-1 and TRBJ1-1): SAVISQKPSRDICQRGTSLTIQCQVDSQVTMMFWYRQQPGQSLTLIATANQGSEATYESGFVIDKFPISRPNLTFSTLTVSNMSPEDSSIYLCSVEVQLNTEAFFGQGTRLTVV.

This clonotype appeared many times. Since it is a stray read in a library aimed at alpha chains, this beta chain has a size that is not meaningful. The V call is TRBV29-1, the J call TRBJ2-3; D uncertain. Trimming stripped 4 bases from V and 0 bases from J, with 17 bases between. The germline V gene encodes CDR1 SQVTM and CDR2 ANQGSEA. The CDR3 totals 16 residues. CDR3 sequence: CSVVGFGLVSTDTQYF. The CDR3 coding sequence is TGCAGCGTTGTGGGTTTCGGCCTGGTGAGCACAGATACGCAGTATTTT.

By share, this clonotype ranks as medium-sized. This beta chain is a stray sequence in a library constructed for alpha chains; its clone size is not meaningful. CDR3 nucleotides: TGTGCCAGTAGTCCCACTAGCGGGAGTTATGACGAGCAGTACTTC. Encoded protein: CASSPTSGSYDEQYF. The chain combines TRBV19 with TRBJ2-7, with 11 bases aligning to TRBD2. The germline V gene encodes CDR1 LNHDA and CDR2 SQIVND (reference sequence). CDR3 length: 15 residues. With 5 bases clipped from V and 5 bases from J, the junction kept 8 bases outside the gene matches.

There are many counts of this clonotype. Since the library was made to target alpha chains, this beta chain is a stray read and its abundance is not meaningful. The V and J genes are TRBV7-9 and TRBJ2-7, with TRBD2 as a possible D gene (5 bases). V lost 5 bases and J 6 bases, leaving 23 bases between the germline ends. The germline V gene has CDR1 SEHNR and CDR2 FQNEAQ (reference sequence). The CDR3 extends over 16 amino acids. The CDR3 protein is CASSVSSAGGRSEQYF. For the CDR3, the DNA is TGTGCCAGCAGCGTCAGCTCTGCGGGTGGGCGAAGCGAGCAGTACTTC.

This clonotype was picked up many times. Within a library made for alpha chains, this beta chain is off target, and its count is uninformative. This rearrangement joins TRBV6-1 to TRBJ2-7, with no clear D. V dropped 5 bases and J dropped 2 bases, with 16 bases sitting between them. Germline lookup yields CDR1 MNHNS and CDR2 SASEGT. The CDR3 is made up of 15 amino acids. The DNA for the CDR3 is TGTGCCAGCAGTCAGCAACCCCGACTTACCTACGAGCAGTACTTC. Translating it yields CASSQQPRLTYEQYF.

As concerns this clonotype: This beta chain is off target for a library built for alpha chains, so its abundance means little. The chain recombines TRBV10-2 with TRBJ2-1; 7 bases are a match to TRBD2. The CDR3 runs 14 residues. The germline gives CDR1 WSHSY, CDR2 SAAADI. J was trimmed by 4 bases and V by 8 bases; bases with no gene match: 8. The CDR3 here is CASESGDRYNEQFF. In DNA, the CDR3 is TGCGCCAGCGAGAGCGGGGACCGATACAATGAGCAGTTCTTC.

This clonotype was picked up a small number of times. The size of this beta chain means little, since it is a stray read in a library made for alpha chains. The genes are TRBV24-1 and TRBJ2-5; TRBD1 matches at 7 bases. Germline CDR1 is KGHDR and CDR2 is SFDVKD. This CDR3 spans 17 amino acids. Unmatched junction bases numbered 15, after V lost 9 bases and J lost 0 bases. CDR3 amino acids: CATANSERDRDQETQYF. CDR3 in DNA: TGTGCCACCGCGAACTCCGAACGGGACAGAGACCAAGAGACCCAGTACTTC.

This clonotype occurred many times. The library was designed around alpha chains, so this beta chain is a stray read whose abundance carries little weight. The chain links TRBV18 to TRBJ1-2, with TRBD1 matching over 7 bases. The V gene's germline CDR1 is KGHSH and CDR2 LQKENI. This CDR3 region has 15 residues. Germline trimming cut 1 base from V and 2 bases from J; bases unmatched to any gene: 4. The DNA for the CDR3 is TGTGCCAGCTCACCACGAACAGGGGAGAACTATGGCTACACCTTC. Protein: CASSPRTGENYGYTF.

Concerning this clonotype itself: This beta chain is an off-target read within a library intended for alpha chains, so its frequency means little. The chain joins TRBV29-1 to TRBJ2-4; possible D gene TRBD1, 5 bases. V was pared by 1 base and J by 1 base, with 11 bases between. Germline V CDR1 and CDR2: SQVTM, ANQGSEA. This CDR3 region has 15 residues. The CDR3: CSVEVRGFAKNIQYF. The CDR3 DNA is TGCAGCGTTGAAGTAAGGGGTTTCGCCAAAAACATTCAGTACTTC.

This clonotype was found many times. Found in a library prepared for alpha chains, this beta chain is an off-target read, and its abundance has little meaning. This chain connects TRBV28 to TRBJ1-4, with a weak D call TRBD1 (5 bases). This CDR3 spans 14 amino acids. Trimming stripped 5 bases from V and 0 bases from J, with 7 bases between. CDR1 and CDR2 from the germline V gene are MDHEN and SYDVKM. CDR3 nucleotide sequence: TGTGCCAGCAGTACAGGATCAACTAATGAAAAACTGTTTTTT. Its translation: CASSTGSTNEKLFF. Full variable domain (rest looked up from reference TRBV28 and TRBJ1-4): DVKVTQSSRYLVKRTGEKVFLECVQDMDHENMFWYRQDPGLGLRLIYFSYDVKMKEKGDIPEGYSVSREKKERFSLILESASTNQTSMYLCASSTGSTNEKLFFGSGTQLSVL.

As for this clonotype: Since it is a stray read in a library aimed at alpha chains, this beta chain has a size that is not meaningful. This chain links TRBV9 with TRBJ2-2; D uncertain. Germline V lookup: CDR1 SGDLS, CDR2 YYNGEE. The length of the CDR3 is 15 residues. The V gene lost 3 bases and the J gene lost 4 bases, with 13 bases spanning the gap. The CDR3: CASSESPWGTGELFF. DNA for the CDR3: TGTGCCAGCAGCGAGAGCCCCTGGGGCACCGGGGAGCTGTTTTTT.

About this clonotype itself: Little can be read into the size of this beta chain, an off-target read in a library designed for alpha chains. The gene calls are TRBV27 and TRBJ1-6; no firm D call. The ends were cut back, 0 bases at V and 6 bases at J, with 9 bases in the middle. Germline-derived CDR1 and CDR2 are MNHEY and SMNVEV (reference sequence). The CDR3 loop spans 15 amino acids. CDR3 sequence reads: CASSLSRRPNSPLHF. CDR3 sequence (DNA): TGTGCCAGCAGTTTATCGCGGAGGCCTAATTCACCCCTCCACTTT.

A remark on this clonotype: This beta chain was picked up by a library intended for alpha chains and is off target, so its count carries little meaning. The chain uses TRBV11-3 and TRBJ2-5; the D gene is possibly TRBD2 (7 bases). This CDR3 is 15 amino acids long. Germline CDR1 reads SGHNT; CDR2 reads YENEEA. Trimming pared 5 bases from V and 5 bases from J, leaving 18 bases between. CDR3 coding DNA: TGTGCCAGCAGCCGGGCAGGGGCCGGGGGGGAGACCCAGTACTTC. Translating gives CASSRAGAGGETQYF.

This clonotype was observed many times. A library made for alpha chains picked up this beta chain off target, so its size means little. V gene TRBV30 combines with J gene TRBJ2-2; 11 positions match TRBD2. Germline CDR1 GTSNPN, CDR2 SVGIG (reference sequence). Trimming removed 3 bases from V and 2 bases from J; junction bases left unmatched: 8. The CDR3 runs 17 residues. Here the CDR3 reads CAWRFRLAGSNTGELFF. In DNA, the CDR3 is TGTGCCTGGAGGTTTAGACTAGCGGGATCCAACACCGGGGAGCTGTTTTTT.